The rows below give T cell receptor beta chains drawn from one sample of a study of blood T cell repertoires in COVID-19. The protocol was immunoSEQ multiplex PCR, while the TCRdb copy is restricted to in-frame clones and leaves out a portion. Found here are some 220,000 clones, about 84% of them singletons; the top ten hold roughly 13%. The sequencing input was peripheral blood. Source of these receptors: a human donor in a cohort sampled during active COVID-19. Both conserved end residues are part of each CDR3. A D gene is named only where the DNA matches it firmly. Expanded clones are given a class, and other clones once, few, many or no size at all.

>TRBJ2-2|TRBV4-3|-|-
CASSQDYRAHGELFF
TGCGCCAGCAGCCAAGATTACAGGGCACACGGGGAGCTGTTTTTT
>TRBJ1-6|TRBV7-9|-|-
CASSSQVRAPLHF
TGTGCCAGCAGCTCACAGGTTCGGGCACCCCTCCACTTT
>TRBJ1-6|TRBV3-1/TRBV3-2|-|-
CASSPGEERVYF
TGTGCCAGCAGCCCGGGGGAAGAAAGGGTCTACTTT
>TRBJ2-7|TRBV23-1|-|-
CASSPRSCGSYEQYF
TGCGCCAGCAGTCCTCGGTCCTGCGGCTCCTACGAGCAGTACTTC
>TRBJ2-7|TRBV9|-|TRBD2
CASSGGGGAYEQYF
TGTGCCAGCAGCGGCGGCGGGGGGGCCTACGAGCAGTACTTC
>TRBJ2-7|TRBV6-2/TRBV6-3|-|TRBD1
CASSYEGDRAYEQYF
TGTGCCAGCAGTTACGAAGGGGACAGGGCCTACGAGCAGTACTTC
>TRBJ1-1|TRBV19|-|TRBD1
CASSMGQGDTEAFF
TGTGCCAGTAGTATGGGTCAGGGGGACACTGAAGCTTTCTTT
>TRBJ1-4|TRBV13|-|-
CASSRGLRRGEKLFF
TGTGCCAGCAGCCGCGGACTGAGGAGGGGTGAAAAACTGTTTTTT
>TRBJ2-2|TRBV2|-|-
CASSEEYTGELFF
TGTGCCAGCAGTGAGGAGTACACCGGGGAGCTGTTTTTT
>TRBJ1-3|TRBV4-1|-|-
CASSQLLIRGNTIYF
TGCGCCAGCAGCCAATTATTAATCCGGGGAAACACCATATATTTT
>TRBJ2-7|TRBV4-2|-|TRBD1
CASSHDLRGQGNEQYF
TGTGCCAGCAGCCACGACCTTCGGGGACAGGGGAACGAGCAGTACTTC
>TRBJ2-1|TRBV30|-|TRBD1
CAWSVGQYNEQFF
TGTGCCTGGAGTGTGGGACAGTACAATGAGCAGTTCTTC
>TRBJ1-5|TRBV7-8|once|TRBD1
CASSRDREQPQHF
TGTGCCAGCAGCCGAGACAGGGAACAGCCCCAGCATTTT
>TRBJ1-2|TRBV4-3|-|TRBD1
CASSQAPGGIYGYTF
TGCGCCAGCAGCCAAGCCCCAGGGGGAATATATGGCTACACCTTC
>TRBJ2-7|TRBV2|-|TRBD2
CASSDGGGLYEQYF
TGTGCCAGCAGTGACGGCGGGGGTCTCTACGAGCAGTACTTC
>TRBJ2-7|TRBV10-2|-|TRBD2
CASSDGLLAGSSGEQYF
TGCGCCAGCAGTGACGGGCTACTAGCGGGGTCGTCCGGCGAGCAGTACTTC
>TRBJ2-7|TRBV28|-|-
CASNVPAAYEQYF
TGTGCCAGCAACGTTCCAGCGGCCTACGAGCAGTACTTC
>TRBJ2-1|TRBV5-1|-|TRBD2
CASSSLITSGRGNEQFF
TGCGCCAGCAGCTCCCTAATAACTAGCGGGAGGGGTAATGAGCAGTTCTTC
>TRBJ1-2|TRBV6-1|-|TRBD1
CASSEGQTLFGYTF
TGTGCCAGCAGTGAGGGACAGACACTATTTGGCTACACCTTC
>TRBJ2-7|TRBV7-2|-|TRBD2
CASTEGPTSSAEQYF
TGTGCCAGCACGGAGGGGCCGACTAGCTCTGCCGAGCAGTACTTC
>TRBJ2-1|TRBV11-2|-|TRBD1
CASSLHRDRGRSEQFF
TGTGCCAGCAGCCTCCACCGGGACAGGGGGCGCAGTGAGCAGTTCTTC
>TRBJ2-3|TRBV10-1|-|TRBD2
CASSFVGLAGVISTDTQYF
TGCGCCAGCAGCTTTGTGGGACTAGCGGGAGTCATTAGCACAGATACGCAGTATTTT
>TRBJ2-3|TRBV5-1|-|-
CASSLGQNTDTQYF
TGCGCCAGCAGCTTGGGGCAGAACACAGATACGCAGTATTTT
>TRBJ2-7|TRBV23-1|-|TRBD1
CASSPGTGGNEQYF
TGCGCCAGCAGTCCCGGGACAGGGGGCAACGAGCAGTACTTC
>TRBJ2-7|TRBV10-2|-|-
CASSEYRDTGFF
TGCGCCAGCAGTGAGTATCGGGACACGGGATTCTTC
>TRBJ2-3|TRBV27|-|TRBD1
CASSLWSQGAPDTQYF
TGTGCCAGCAGTTTATGGTCACAGGGGGCGCCGGATACGCAGTATTTT
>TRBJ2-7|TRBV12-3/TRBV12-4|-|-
CASSLLRNYEQYF
TGTGCCAGCAGTTTATTGCGGAACTACGAGCAGTACTTC
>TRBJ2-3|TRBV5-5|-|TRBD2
CASSQRTSGGSTDTQYF
TGTGCCAGCAGCCAACGGACTAGCGGGGGGAGCACAGATACGCAGTATTTT
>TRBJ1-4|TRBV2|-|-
CASSPTEYEKLFF
TGTGCCAGCAGCCCGACAGAGTATGAAAAACTGTTTTTT
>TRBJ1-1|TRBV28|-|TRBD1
CASSLLRQGGSGAEAFF
TGTGCCAGCAGTTTGCTCAGACAGGGAGGATCAGGCGCTGAAGCTTTCTTT
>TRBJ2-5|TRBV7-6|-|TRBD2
CASSSRPSGEETQYF
TGTGCCAGCAGCTCTCGACCTAGCGGAGAAGAGACCCAGTACTTC
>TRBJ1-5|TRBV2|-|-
CASSLEAGGEYQPQHF
TGTGCCAGCAGTCTCGAGGCGGGGGGCGAGTACCAGCCCCAGCATTTT
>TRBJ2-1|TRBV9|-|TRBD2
CASSVAAGGQNEQFF
TGTGCCAGCAGCGTAGCTGCGGGGGGGCAGAATGAGCAGTTCTTC
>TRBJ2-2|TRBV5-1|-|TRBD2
CASSFGSGSAGELFF
TGCGCCAGCAGCTTTGGTAGCGGGAGTGCTGGGGAGCTGTTTTTT
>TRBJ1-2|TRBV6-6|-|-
CASSPRGGNNYGYTF
TGTGCCAGCAGTCCCAGGGGTGGTAATAACTATGGCTACACCTTC
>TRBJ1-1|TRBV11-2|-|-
CASSLSGHTNTEAFF
TGTGCCAGCAGCTTATCGGGACACACTAACACTGAAGCTTTCTTT
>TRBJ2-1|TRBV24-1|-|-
CATSDHPDGVGPSSYNEQFF
TGTGCCACCAGTGACCACCCCGACGGGGTTGGCCCCAGCTCCTACAATGAGCAGTTCTTC
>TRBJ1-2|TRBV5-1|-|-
CASSADGDSLYGYTF
TGCGCCAGCAGCGCTGACGGAGACTCCCTCTATGGCTACACCTTC
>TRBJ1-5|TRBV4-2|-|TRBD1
CASSGQDRDSNQPQHF
TGTGCCAGCAGCGGCCAGGACAGGGATAGCAATCAGCCCCAGCATTTT
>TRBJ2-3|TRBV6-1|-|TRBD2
CASSETTSGRGADTQYF
TGTGCCAGCAGTGAAACGACTAGCGGGAGAGGGGCAGATACGCAGTATTTT